This T cell receptor (beta chain) was sequenced for a study of persistence of HIV-infected CD4 T cells. Nonspecific anti-CD3/anti-CD28 bead stimulation represents the broad CD4+ T cell repertoire. Sorting selected CD4+ T cells upregulating both CD40 ligand and CD69. These HIV-1-infected adults initiated suppressive ART in chronic infection. Stimulated PBMCs had first been depleted of CD8+ T cells. The CDR3 is 15 amino acids. The V end lost 4 bases, the J end lost 4 bases, and 13 bases lay between the germline ends. Germline CDR1 and CDR2: MDHEN and SYDVKM. Concerning this clone itself: Its specificity is unknown.

This was the immunoSEQ version 4 assay in survey mode. TCRdb's copy holds only in-frame clones and misses some; the assay was immunoSEQ multiplex PCR. Here the sample spans about 43,000 clones, roughly 90% being singletons. The J gene is TRBJ1-4, the V gene TRBV28; weak D call: TRBD1 (6 bases). The TCR comes from an adult man with HIV who was CMV-seropositive. The sequences come from CD4+ T cells sorted from PBMCs after roughly 18-hour stimulation, collected from a patient who received antiretroviral therapy. CDR3 nucleotides: TGTGCCAGCAGTTCCTCAGGGGCCGGTAATGAAAAACTGTTTTTT. It codes for CASSSSGAGNEKLFF.